The T cell receptor (beta chain) under discussion was sequenced for a study of CD8 T cells in ankylosing spondylitis. TCRdb ran MiXCR on the 5' RACE reads and lists one entry per CDR3 protein. This sample yields 250,000 to 300,000 distinct CDR3 sequences, of which over 15% are seen a single time; roughly 8% belongs to the top ten. CDR3 length equals 18 residues. V lost 6 bases and J lost 0, with 21 bases in between. The specimen sequenced was blood, either unsorted or a sorted T cell fraction (not recorded which). This receptor was obtained from a male donor with ankylosing spondylitis or in good health (not recorded which). The chain couples TRBV12-3 or TRBV12-4 to TRBJ1-3; D is perhaps TRBD1 (5 bases). The CDR3 is CASRPLGSGPSSGNTIYF. CDR3 nucleotide sequence: TGTGCCAGCAGACCTCTTGGTTCAGGGCCCAGCTCTGGAAACACCATATATTTT.